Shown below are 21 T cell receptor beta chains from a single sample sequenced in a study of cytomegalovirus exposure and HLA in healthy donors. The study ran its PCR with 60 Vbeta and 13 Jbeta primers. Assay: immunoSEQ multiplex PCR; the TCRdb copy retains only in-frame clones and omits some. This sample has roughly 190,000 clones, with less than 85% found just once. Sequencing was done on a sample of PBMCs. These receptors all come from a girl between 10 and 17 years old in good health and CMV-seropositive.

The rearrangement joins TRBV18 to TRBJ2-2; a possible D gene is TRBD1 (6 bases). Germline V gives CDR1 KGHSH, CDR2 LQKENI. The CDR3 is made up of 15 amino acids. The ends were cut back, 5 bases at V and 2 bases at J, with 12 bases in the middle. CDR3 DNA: TGTGCCAGCTCAGCAGGGGTTCCAAACACCGGGGAGCTGTTTTTT. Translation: CASSAGVPNTGELFF.

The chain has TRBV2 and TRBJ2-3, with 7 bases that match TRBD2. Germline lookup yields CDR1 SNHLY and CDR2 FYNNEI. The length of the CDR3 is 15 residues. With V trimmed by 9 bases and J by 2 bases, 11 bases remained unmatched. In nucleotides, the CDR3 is TGTGCCAGTAAACCGACTAGCTGGTTCACAGATACGCAGTATTTT. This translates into CASKPTSWFTDTQYF.

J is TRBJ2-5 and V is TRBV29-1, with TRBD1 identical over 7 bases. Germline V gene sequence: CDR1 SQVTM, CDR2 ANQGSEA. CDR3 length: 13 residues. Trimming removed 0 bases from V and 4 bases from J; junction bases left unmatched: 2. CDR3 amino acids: CSVEEQGRETQYF. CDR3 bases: TGCAGCGTTGAAGAACAGGGGCGAGAGACCCAGTACTTC.

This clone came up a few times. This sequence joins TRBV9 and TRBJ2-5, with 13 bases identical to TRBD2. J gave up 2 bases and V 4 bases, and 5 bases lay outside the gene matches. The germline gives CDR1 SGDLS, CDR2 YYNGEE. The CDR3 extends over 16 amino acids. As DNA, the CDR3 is TGTGCCAGCAGCTTCCGACTAGCGGGGGGACAAGAGACCCAGTACTTC. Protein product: CASSFRLAGGQETQYF.

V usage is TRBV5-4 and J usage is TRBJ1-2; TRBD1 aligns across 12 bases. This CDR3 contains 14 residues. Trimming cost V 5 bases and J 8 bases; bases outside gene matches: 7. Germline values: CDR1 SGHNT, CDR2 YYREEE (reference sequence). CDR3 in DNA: TGTGCCAGCAGTTGGACCGGGACAGGGGGCGGCTACACCTTC. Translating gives CASSWTGTGGGYTF.

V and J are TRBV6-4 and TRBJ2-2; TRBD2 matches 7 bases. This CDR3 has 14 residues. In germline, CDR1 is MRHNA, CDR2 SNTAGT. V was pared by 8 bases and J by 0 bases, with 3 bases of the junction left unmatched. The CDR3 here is CASRGDANTGELFF. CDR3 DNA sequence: TGTGCCAGCCGGGGGGACGCGAACACCGGGGAGCTGTTTTTT.

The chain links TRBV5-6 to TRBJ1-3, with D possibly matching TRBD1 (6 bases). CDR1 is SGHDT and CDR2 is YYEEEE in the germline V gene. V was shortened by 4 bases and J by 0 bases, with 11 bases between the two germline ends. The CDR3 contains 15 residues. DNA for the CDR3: TGTGCCAGCAGCCCAGGGGTATACTCTGGAAACACCATATATTTT. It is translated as CASSPGVYSGNTIYF.

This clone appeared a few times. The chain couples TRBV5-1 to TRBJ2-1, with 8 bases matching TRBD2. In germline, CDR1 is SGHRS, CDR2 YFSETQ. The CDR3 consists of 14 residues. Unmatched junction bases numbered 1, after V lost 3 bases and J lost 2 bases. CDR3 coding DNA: TGCGCCAGCAGCTATAGCGGGGCCTACAATGAGCAGTTCTTC. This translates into CASSYSGAYNEQFF.

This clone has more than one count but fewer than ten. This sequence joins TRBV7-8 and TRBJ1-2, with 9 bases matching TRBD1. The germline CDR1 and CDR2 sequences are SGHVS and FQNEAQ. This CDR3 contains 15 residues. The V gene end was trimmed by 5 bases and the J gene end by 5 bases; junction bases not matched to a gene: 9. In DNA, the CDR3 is TGTGCCAGCAGCGATGGGACAGGGTCCTTTTATGGCTACACCTTC. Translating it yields CASSDGTGSFYGYTF.

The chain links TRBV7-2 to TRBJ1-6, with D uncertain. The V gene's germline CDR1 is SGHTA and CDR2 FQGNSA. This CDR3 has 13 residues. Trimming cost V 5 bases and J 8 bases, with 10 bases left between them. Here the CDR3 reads CASSAVGDSPLHF. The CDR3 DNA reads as TGTGCCAGCAGCGCCGTCGGGGATTCACCCCTCCACTTT.

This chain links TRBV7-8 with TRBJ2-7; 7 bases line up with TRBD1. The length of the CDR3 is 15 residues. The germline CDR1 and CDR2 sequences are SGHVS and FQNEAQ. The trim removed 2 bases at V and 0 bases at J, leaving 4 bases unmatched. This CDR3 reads CASSLPWDSSYEQYF. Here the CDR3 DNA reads TGTGCCAGCAGCTTACCCTGGGACAGCTCCTACGAGCAGTACTTC.

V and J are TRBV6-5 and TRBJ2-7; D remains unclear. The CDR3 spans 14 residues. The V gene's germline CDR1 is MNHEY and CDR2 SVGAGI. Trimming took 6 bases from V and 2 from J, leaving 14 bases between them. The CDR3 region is CASRTRSNAYEQYF. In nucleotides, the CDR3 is TGTGCCAGCAGAACAAGGAGCAACGCCTACGAGCAGTACTTC.

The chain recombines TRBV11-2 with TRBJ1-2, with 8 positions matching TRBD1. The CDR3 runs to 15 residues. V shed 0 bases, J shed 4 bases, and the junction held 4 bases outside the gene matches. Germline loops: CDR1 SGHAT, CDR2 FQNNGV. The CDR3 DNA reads TGTGCCAGCAGCTTAGATGGGACAGGCCTCTATGGCTACACCTTC. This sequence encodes CASSLDGTGLYGYTF. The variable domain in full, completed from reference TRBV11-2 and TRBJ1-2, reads EAGVAQSPRYKIIEKRQSVAFWCNPISGHATLYWYQQILGQGPKLLIQFQNNGVVDDSQLPKDRFSAERLKGVDSTLKIQPAKLEDSAVYLCASSLDGTGLYGYTFGSGTRLTVV.

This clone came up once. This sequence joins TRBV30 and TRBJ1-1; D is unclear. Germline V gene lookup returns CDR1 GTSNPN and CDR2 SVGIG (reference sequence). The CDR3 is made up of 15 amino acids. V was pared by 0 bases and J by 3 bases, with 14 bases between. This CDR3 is CAWSVMASQYTEAFF. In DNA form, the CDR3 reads TGTGCCTGGAGTGTAATGGCCTCCCAGTACACTGAAGCTTTCTTT.

In DNA form, the CDR3 reads TGTGCCAGCAGTGTTCTGGGGGGAGGCAATCAGCCCCAGCATTTT. Translating gives CASSVLGGGNQPQHF. The V gene is TRBV27, the J gene TRBJ1-5; D is perhaps TRBD1 (5 bases). Per germline, CDR1 MNHEY and CDR2 SMNVEV (reference sequence). The CDR3 extends over 15 amino acids. The ends were cut back, 5 bases at V and 2 bases at J, with 13 bases in the middle.

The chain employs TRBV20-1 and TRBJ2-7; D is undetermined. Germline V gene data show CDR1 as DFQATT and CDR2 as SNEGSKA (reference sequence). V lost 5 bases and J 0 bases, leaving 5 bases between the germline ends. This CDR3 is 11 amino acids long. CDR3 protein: CSAPSSYEQYF. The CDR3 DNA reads TGCAGTGCTCCTAGCTCCTACGAGCAGTACTTC.

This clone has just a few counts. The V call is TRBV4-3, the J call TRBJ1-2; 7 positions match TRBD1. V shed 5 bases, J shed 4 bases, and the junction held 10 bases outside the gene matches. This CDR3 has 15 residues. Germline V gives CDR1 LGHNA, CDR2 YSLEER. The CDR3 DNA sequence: TGCGCCAGCAGCGCCCAAACAGGGGTGAGCTATGGCTACACCTTC. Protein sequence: CASSAQTGVSYGYTF.

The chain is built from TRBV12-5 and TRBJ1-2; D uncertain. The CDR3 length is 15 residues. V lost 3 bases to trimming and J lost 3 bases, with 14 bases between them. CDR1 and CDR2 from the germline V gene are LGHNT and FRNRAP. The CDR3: CASGFVIYSDYGYTF. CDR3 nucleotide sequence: TGTGCTAGTGGTTTCGTTATCTACAGTGACTATGGCTACACCTTC.

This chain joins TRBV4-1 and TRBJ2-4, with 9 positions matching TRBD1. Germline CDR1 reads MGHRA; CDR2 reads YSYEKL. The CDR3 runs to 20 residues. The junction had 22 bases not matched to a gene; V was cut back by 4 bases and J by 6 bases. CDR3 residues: CASSPREPKTSTGGTNIQYF. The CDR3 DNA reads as TGCGCCAGCAGCCCCAGGGAGCCCAAAACCTCGACAGGGGGAACAAACATTCAGTACTTC.

CDR3 DNA sequence: TGCGCCAGCAGCTTAAGCAACCAAGAGACCCAGTACTTC. Protein sequence: CASSLSNQETQYF. The chain links TRBV5-1 to TRBJ2-5; D is unclear. The ends were cut back, 2 bases at V and 0 bases at J, with 5 bases in the middle. CDR3 size: 13 residues. Germline V gene data show CDR1 as SGHRS and CDR2 as YFSETQ.

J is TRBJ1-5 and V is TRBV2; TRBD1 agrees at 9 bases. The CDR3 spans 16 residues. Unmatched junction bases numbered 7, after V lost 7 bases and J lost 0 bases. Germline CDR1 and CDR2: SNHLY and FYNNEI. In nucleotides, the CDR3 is TGTGCCAGCAATCGACAGGGGGGCTATAGCAATCAGCCCCAGCATTTT. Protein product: CASNRQGGYSNQPQHF.